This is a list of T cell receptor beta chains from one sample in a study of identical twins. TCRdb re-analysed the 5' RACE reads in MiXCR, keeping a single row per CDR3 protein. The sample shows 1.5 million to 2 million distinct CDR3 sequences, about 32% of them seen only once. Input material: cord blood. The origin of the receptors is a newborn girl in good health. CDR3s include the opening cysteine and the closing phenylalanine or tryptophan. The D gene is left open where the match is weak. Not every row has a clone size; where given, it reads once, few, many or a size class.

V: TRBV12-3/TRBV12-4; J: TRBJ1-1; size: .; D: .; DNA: TGTGCCAGCAGTTTCTCGACAGCCATGAACACTGAAGCTTTCTTT; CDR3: CASSFSTAMNTEAFF
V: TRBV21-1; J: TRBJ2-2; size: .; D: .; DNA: TGTGCCAGCAGCAAAGGGGGGGGCTGCACCGGGGAGCTGTTTTTT; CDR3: CASSKGGGCTGELFF
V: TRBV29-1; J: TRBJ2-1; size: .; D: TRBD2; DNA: TGCAGCGTTTGGGGGAGGGTCCACAATGAGCAGTTCTTC; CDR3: CSVWGRVHNEQFF
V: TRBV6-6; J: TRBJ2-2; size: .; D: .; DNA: TGTGCCAGCAGTTACCTAGGAACCACCGGGGAGCTGTTTTTT; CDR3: CASSYLGTTGELFF
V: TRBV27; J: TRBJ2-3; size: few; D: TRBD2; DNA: TGTGCCAGCAGTTTCGGTAGCGGGAGAAGGACAGATACGCAGTATTTT; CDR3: CASSFGSGRRTDTQYF
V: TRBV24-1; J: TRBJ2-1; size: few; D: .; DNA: TGTGCCACCAGTGACTGGGACTCCCCCAATGAGCAGTTCTTC; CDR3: CATSDWDSPNEQFF
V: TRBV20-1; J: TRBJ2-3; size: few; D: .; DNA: TGCAGTGCTACCTACCCAGATACGCAGTATTTT; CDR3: CSATYPDTQYF
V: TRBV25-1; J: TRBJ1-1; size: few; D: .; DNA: TGTGCCAGCAGACCCGTCATGAACACTGAAGCTTTCTTT; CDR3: CASRPVMNTEAFF
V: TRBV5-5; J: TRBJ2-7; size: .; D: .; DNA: TGTGCCAGCAGCTTGGTGCTACTGAGCTCCTACGAGCAGTACTTC; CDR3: CASSLVLLSSYEQYF
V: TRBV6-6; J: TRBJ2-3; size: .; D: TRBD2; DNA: TGTGCCAGCAGACTACTCACTAGCGGCCCCACAGATACGCAGTATTTT; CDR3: CASRLLTSGPTDTQYF
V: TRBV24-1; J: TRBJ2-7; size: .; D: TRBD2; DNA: TGTGCCACCAGGAGTCGGCTAGCGGGGGACTACGAGCAGTACTTC; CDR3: CATRSRLAGDYEQYF
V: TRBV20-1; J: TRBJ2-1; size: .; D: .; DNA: TGCAGTGCTAGAGTGGGGCGAGCGTACATTGAGCAGTTCTTC; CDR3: CSARVGRAYIEQFF
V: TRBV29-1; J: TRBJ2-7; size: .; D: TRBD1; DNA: TGCAGGGCCACAGGGGCCTACGAGCAGTACTTC; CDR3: CRATGAYEQYF
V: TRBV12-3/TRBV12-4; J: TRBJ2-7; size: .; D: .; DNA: TGTGCCAGCAGTTTAGGGACCAGGGAGGGGGGCTCCTACGAGCAGTACTTC; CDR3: CASSLGTREGGSYEQYF
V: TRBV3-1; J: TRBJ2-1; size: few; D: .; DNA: TGTGCCAGCAGCCAAGGGGGCTATGACTATACGGAGGGGGAGCAGTTCTTC; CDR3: CASSQGGYDYTEGEQFF
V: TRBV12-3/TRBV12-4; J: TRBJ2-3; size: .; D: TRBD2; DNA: TGTGCCAGCAGTTGGACTAGCGGGGGGGCCGATGCGCAGTATTTT; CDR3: CASSWTSGGADAQYF
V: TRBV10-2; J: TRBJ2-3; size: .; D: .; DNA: TGCGCCAGCAGTGAGTCGCGCGGGCGAAACACAGATACGCAGTATTTT; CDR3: CASSESRGRNTDTQYF
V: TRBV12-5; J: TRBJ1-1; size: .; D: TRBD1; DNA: TGTGCTAGTGGGTTATACCCCCTGGGACAGGTGAACACTGAAGCTTTCTTT; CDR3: CASGLYPLGQVNTEAFF
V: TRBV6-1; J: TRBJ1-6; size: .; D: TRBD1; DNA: TGTGCCAGCAGTGAAGCCGGGACAGGGGATAATTCACCCCTCCACTTT; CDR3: CASSEAGTGDNSPLHF
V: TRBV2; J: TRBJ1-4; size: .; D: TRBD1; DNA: TGTGCCAGCAGCTCGGGACAGGGCATCTCTAATGAAAAACTGTTTTTT; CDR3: CASSSGQGISNEKLFF
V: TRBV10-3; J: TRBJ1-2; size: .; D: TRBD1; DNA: TGTGCCATCAGTGAGTCCACCGGGACAGGGAGTGGCTACACCTTC; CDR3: CAISESTGTGSGYTF
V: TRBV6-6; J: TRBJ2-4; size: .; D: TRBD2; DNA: TGTGCCAGCAGTTACTCAGCGGGGCTCGGCAAAAACATTCAGTACTTC; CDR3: CASSYSAGLGKNIQYF
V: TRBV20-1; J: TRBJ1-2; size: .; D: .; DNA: TGCAGTGCTAGACAGAATGGGATCTATGGCTACACCTTC; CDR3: CSARQNGIYGYTF
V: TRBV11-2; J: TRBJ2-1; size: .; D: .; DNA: TGTGCCAGCAGCACCCTCAGAGGGTATCCGACCCCTGAGCAGTTCTTC; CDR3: CASSTLRGYPTPEQFF
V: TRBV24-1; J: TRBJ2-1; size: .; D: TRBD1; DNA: TGTGCCACGACAGGGGGCAATGAGCAGTTCTTC; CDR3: CATTGGNEQFF
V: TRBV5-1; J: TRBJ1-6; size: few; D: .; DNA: TGCGCCAGCAGCCCCACCTCGGCCCGGGGCTCCTATAATTCACCCCTCCACTTT; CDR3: CASSPTSARGSYNSPLHF
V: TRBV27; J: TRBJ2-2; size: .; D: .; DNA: TGTGCCAGCAGTTTATCCGTAACCGGGACGGTGAACACCGGGGAGCTGTTTTTT; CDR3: CASSLSVTGTVNTGELFF
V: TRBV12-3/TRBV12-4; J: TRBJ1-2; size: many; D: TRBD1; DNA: TGTGCCAGCACCTACCTGGACAGGGGCTTCTATGGCTACACCTTC; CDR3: CASTYLDRGFYGYTF
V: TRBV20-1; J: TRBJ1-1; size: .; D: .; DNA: TGCAGTGCTAACTCTCGGAACACTGAAGCTTTCTTT; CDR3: CSANSRNTEAFF
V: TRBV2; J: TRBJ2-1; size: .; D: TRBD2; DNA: TGTGACAGCACCGGGACTAGCGGGGAGAATGAGCAGTTCTTC; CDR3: CDSTGTSGENEQFF
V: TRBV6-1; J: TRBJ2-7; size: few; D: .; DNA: TGTGCCAGCAGTCCTGGGACAAGGCGAACTGTTAGCTCCTACAATGAGCAGTACTTC; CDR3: CASSPGTRRTVSSYNEQYF
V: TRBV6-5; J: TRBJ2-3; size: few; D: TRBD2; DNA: TGTGCCAGCAGTTATCTTTGGATTGGACTAGCGGGAGTTGGAGATACGCAGTATTTT; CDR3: CASSYLWIGLAGVGDTQYF
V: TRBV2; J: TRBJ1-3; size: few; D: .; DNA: TGTGCCAGCAGGGGTACGGCCTCTGGAAACACCATATATTTT; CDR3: CASRGTASGNTIYF
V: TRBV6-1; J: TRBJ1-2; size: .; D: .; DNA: TGTGCCAGCAGTGAAGCGGGGAGGGGCGGCTACACCTTC; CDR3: CASSEAGRGGYTF
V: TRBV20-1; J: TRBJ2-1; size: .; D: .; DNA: TGCAGTGCTAGTCGAGCTACCGGCTCCTACAATGAGCAGTTCTTC; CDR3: CSASRATGSYNEQFF
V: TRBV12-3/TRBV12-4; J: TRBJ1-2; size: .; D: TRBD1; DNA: TGTGCCAGCACCCTTGGGACAGCTAAGTCGTATGGCTACACCTTC; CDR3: CASTLGTAKSYGYTF
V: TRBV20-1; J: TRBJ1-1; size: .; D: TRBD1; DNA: TGCAGTGCCCCCGACAGGGTTGGGAACACTGAAGCTTTCTTT; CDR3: CSAPDRVGNTEAFF
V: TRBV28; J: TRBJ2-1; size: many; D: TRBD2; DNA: TGTGCCAGCAGTTTACAACTAGCGGGGGACAATGAGCAGTTCTTC; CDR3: CASSLQLAGDNEQFF
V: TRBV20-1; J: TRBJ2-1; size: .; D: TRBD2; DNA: TGCAGTGCTAGTCAACAGGGACTAGCGGGAGCTGAGCAGTTCTTC; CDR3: CSASQQGLAGAEQFF
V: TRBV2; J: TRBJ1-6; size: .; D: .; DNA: TGTGCCAGCAGTGACAGGGCCGAGGGGTATGATTCACCCCTCCACTTT; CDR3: CASSDRAEGYDSPLHF
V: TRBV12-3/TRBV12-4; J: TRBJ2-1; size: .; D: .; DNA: TGTGCCAGCAGGCAAGACAGAGGGCAGTTCTTC; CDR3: CASRQDRGQFF
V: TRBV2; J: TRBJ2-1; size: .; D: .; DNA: TGTGCCAGCAGTGTAGGGGTAGCTCCCTCCAGGGAGACCCAGTTCTTC; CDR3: CASSVGVAPSRETQFF
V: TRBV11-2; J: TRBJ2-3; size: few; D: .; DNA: TGTGCCAGCAGCTTAGCAGTCAGGGTGGGAGATACGCAGTATTTT; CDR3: CASSLAVRVGDTQYF
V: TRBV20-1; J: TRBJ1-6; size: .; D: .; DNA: TGCAGTGCTAGTAACCCCCTCCACTTT; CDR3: CSASNPLHF
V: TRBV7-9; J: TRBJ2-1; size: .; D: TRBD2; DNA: TGTGCCAGCAGCTCTTTACCGGGACTAGCGGGGGCCAATGAGCAGTTCTTC; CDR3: CASSSLPGLAGANEQFF
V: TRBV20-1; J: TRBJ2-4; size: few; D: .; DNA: TGCAGTGCTAGAGCTGTTCTAGCCATGGACAAAAACATTCAGTACTTC; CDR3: CSARAVLAMDKNIQYF
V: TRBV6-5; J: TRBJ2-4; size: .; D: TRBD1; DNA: TGTGCCACCAGGACAGGCGAGAACATTCAGTACTTC; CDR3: CATRTGENIQYF
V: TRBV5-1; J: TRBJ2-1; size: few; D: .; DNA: TGCGCCAGCAGCTCATTGGAACCCGGGACAAGTCCCTACAATGAGCAGTTCTTC; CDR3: CASSSLEPGTSPYNEQFF
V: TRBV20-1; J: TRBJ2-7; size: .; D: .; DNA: TGCAGTGCCCTGGGGGAGACAAGCTACGAGCAGTACTTC; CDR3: CSALGETSYEQYF
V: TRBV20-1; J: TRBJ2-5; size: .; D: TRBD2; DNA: TGCAGTGCTAGAGGACTCTCCCTAGCGGGAGAGGAGCCCCAGTACTTC; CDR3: CSARGLSLAGEEPQYF
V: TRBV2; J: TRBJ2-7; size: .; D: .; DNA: TGTGCCAGCACCCTAAGGGGGACTGGTACCTACGAGCAGTACTTC; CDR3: CASTLRGTGTYEQYF
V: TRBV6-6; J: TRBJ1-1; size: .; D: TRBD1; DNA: TGTGCCAGCAGTCAACAGGGGAGGAACACTGAAGCTTTCTTT; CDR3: CASSQQGRNTEAFF
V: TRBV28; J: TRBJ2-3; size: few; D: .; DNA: TGTGCCAGCAGTTTTTCCTTTCGGGACTTACGCACAGATACGCAGTATTTT; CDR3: CASSFSFRDLRTDTQYF
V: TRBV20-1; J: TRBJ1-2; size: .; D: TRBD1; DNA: TGCAGTGGGGTGGGGCCCAGGGGGCGCGGAAGCGATGGCTACACCTTC; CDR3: CSGVGPRGRGSDGYTF
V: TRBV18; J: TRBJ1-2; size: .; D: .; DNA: TGTGCCAGCTCACCCGGAGGGGTTGGCTACACCTTC; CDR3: CASSPGGVGYTF
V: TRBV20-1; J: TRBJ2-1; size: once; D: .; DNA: TGCAGTGCCCCACTAGTACCCAAGGATGAGCAGTTCTTC; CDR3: CSAPLVPKDEQFF
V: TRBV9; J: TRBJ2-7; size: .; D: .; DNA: TGTGCCAGCAGCGTAGAATGGGGCGAGCAGTACTTC; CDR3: CASSVEWGEQYF
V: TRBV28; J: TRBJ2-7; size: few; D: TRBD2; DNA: TGTGCCAGCAGTCATACCGGGACTAGCGGGATGAAACAGCAGTACTTC; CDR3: CASSHTGTSGMKQQYF
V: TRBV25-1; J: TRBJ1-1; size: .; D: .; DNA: TGTGCCAGCAGTGAATCAGGGTTCACTGAAGCTTTCTTT; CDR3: CASSESGFTEAFF
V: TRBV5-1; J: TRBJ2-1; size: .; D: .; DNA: TGCGCCAGCAGCCCTGGGGCGGGACAGTACAATGAGCAGTTCTTC; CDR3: CASSPGAGQYNEQFF